One and the same sample provided the 19 T cell receptor beta chains below, sequenced in a study of blood T cell repertoires in COVID-19. Clones were read by immunoSEQ multiplex PCR, and TCRdb kept only the in-frame ones, dropping some. The data contain roughly 100,000 clones, over 75% of them singletons. Material: peripheral blood. These receptors were taken from a human donor in a cohort sampled during active or convalescent COVID-19.

V and J are TRBV7-2 and TRBJ2-7; a weak D match, TRBD1 (6 bases). CDR1 SGHTA and CDR2 FQGNSA come from the germline V gene. With 5 bases removed from V and 6 bases from J, the gap between germline ends came to 17 bases. The CDR3 is 14 residues long. CDR3 DNA: TGTGCCAGCAGCCAGCAGAGGGGGTCGGGCGAGCAGTACTTC. Translating gives CASSQQRGSGEQYF.

The rearrangement joins TRBV28 to TRBJ1-2, with TRBD1 as a possible D gene (6 bases). V lost 2 bases to trimming and J lost 6 bases, with 19 bases between them. Germline V gene lookup returns CDR1 MDHEN and CDR2 SYDVKM. This CDR3 is 16 amino acids long. The CDR3 is CASSLGGRVAGDGYTF. As DNA, the CDR3 is TGTGCCAGCAGTTTAGGTGGTCGGGTGGCAGGGGATGGCTACACCTTC.

This clone was found once. The V and J genes are TRBV5-4 and TRBJ2-2; TRBD2 matches 8 bases. Germline V lookup: CDR1 SGHNT, CDR2 YYREEE (reference sequence). V shed 0 bases, J shed 4 bases, and the junction held 2 bases outside the gene matches. The CDR3 consists of 15 residues. DNA for the CDR3: TGTGCCAGCAGCTTGGGTAGCGGGGTCACCGGGGAGCTGTTTTTT. This codes for CASSLGSGVTGELFF.

This clone was seen only once. The chain carries TRBV14 and TRBJ2-1; 9 bases match TRBD1. The V gene end was trimmed by 3 bases and the J gene end by 4 bases; junction bases not matched to a gene: 7. CDR3 length equals 16 residues. Germline V gives CDR1 SGHDN, CDR2 FVKESK. Written as DNA, the CDR3 is TGTGCCAGCAGCCAGCCGGGACAGGGAACATACAATGAGCAGTTCTTC. Amino acids: CASSQPGQGTYNEQFF.

This chain links TRBV9 with TRBJ1-2, with a tentative D call TRBD1 (5 bases). The CDR3 spans 13 residues. Germline V gene data show CDR1 as SGDLS and CDR2 as YYNGEE. The V end lost 0 bases, the J end lost 7 bases, and 10 bases lay between the germline ends. The CDR3 loop is CASSVDRHRGYTF. DNA for the CDR3: TGTGCCAGCAGCGTAGACAGGCACCGTGGCTACACCTTC.

The V call is TRBV14, the J call TRBJ1-2, with TRBD1 matching over 11 bases. This CDR3 is 16 amino acids long. Germline-derived CDR1 and CDR2 are SGHDN and FVKESK. V shed 2 bases and J 4 bases; nucleotides not matched to a gene: 6. The CDR3 spells CASSQWTGQGGYGYTF. Here the CDR3 DNA reads TGTGCCAGCAGCCAATGGACGGGACAGGGGGGCTATGGCTACACCTTC.

The chain employs TRBV6-4 and TRBJ2-5, with 10 bases that match TRBD1. The V gene's germline CDR1 is MRHNA and CDR2 SNTAGT. The CDR3 spans 14 residues. With V trimmed by 5 bases and J by 1 base, 1 base remained unmatched. The DNA for the CDR3 is TGTGCCAGCAGTAGGGACAGGGGCCAAGAGACCCAGTACTTC. Translated, it gives CASSRDRGQETQYF.

The chain links TRBV6-5 to TRBJ2-7; D unclear. Trimming took off 7 bases at V and 3 bases at J, with 16 bases between the two ends. CDR1 and CDR2 (germline): MNHEY, SVGAGI. This CDR3 has 14 residues. The CDR3 loop is CASKSSRVRYEQYF. As DNA, the CDR3 is TGTGCCAGCAAGAGTAGCCGGGTCCGCTACGAGCAGTACTTC.

The chain has TRBV12-5 and TRBJ1-1, with 9 bases that match TRBD1. The ends lost 2 bases at V and 4 bases at J; junction bases unmatched: 5. CDR1 and CDR2 from the germline V gene are LGHNT and FRNRAP. The CDR3 spans 15 residues. CDR3 protein: CASGLTTGGPTEAFF. In DNA, the CDR3 is TGTGCTAGTGGTTTGACCACAGGGGGCCCCACTGAAGCTTTCTTT.

The chain carries TRBV6-2 or TRBV6-3 and TRBJ1-4, with 7 bases aligning to TRBD1. The V gene's germline CDR1 is MNHEY and CDR2 SVGEGT. This CDR3 contains 15 residues. The J segment lost 3 bases and the V segment lost 5 bases, leaving 6 bases of the junction unmatched. CDR3 nucleotide sequence: TGTGCCAGCAGTGCCTTACAGGGGTCTAATGAAAAACTGTTTTTT. It yields the protein CASSALQGSNEKLFF.

This chain connects TRBV20-1 to TRBJ2-3, with D unclear. Germline V gene data show CDR1 as DFQATT and CDR2 as SNEGSKA (reference sequence). This CDR3 is built from 11 residues. Trimming left V 6 bases short and J 0 bases short, with 4 bases between. The CDR3 is CSAESTDTQYF. As DNA, the CDR3 is TGCAGTGCGGAGAGCACAGATACGCAGTATTTT.

The chain recombines TRBV19 with TRBJ1-5, with 8 bases lining up with TRBD1. Germline V gene data show CDR1 as LNHDA and CDR2 as SQIVND (reference sequence). With V trimmed by 10 bases and J by 2 bases, 7 bases remained unmatched. The CDR3 loop spans 14 amino acids. As DNA, the CDR3 is TGTGCCACCCAGGGGGCGAGTGGCAATCAGCCCCAGCATTTT. It translates to CATQGASGNQPQHF.

The V and J genes are TRBV14 and TRBJ1-2, with TRBD1 matching 8 bases. Trimming removed 1 base from V and 4 bases from J; junction bases left unmatched: 5. Germline CDR1 SGHDN, CDR2 FVKESK. The CDR3 is 15 amino acids. CDR3 nucleotide sequence: TGTGCCAGCAGCCAAGCCACAGGGGGTGCCTATGGCTACACCTTC. Its translation is CASSQATGGAYGYTF.

The chain links TRBV28 to TRBJ2-7, with 10 bases matching TRBD1. Germline CDR1 and CDR2: MDHEN and SYDVKM. This CDR3 is built from 16 residues. Trimming at V came to 6 bases and at J to 4 bases, leaving 12 bases not matched to a gene. In DNA form, the CDR3 reads TGTGCCAGCAGGTCCCCCCGGGACAGGGGAGGTTACGAGCAGTACTTC. Amino acids: CASRSPRDRGGYEQYF.

The chain couples TRBV30 to TRBJ2-1, with 8 bases matching TRBD2. V gave up 3 bases and J gave up 7 bases; unmatched junction bases: 11. Per the germline V gene, CDR1 is GTSNPN and CDR2 is SVGIG (reference sequence). The CDR3 length is 15 residues. This chain's CDR3 is CAWRKRGKGLNEQFF. CDR3 DNA: TGTGCCTGGAGAAAGCGGGGGAAAGGTTTGAATGAGCAGTTCTTC.

The chain joins TRBV6-5 to TRBJ1-2; TRBD1 matches at 7 bases. This CDR3 has 15 amino acids. The V and J ends lost 6 bases and 4 bases, in that order; junction bases with no gene match: 11. CDR1 and CDR2 (germline): MNHEY, SVGAGI. The CDR3 protein is CASRERTGPSYGYTF. DNA for the CDR3: TGTGCCAGCAGAGAGCGGACAGGACCTTCCTATGGCTACACCTTC.

V and J are TRBV4-1 and TRBJ1-5; tentatively, D is TRBD1 (6 bases). This CDR3 spans 16 amino acids. CDR1 and CDR2 (germline): MGHRA, YSYEKL. V lost 1 base to trimming and J lost 1 base, with 11 bases between them. CDR3 region: CASSQARGASNQPQHF. In nucleotides, the CDR3 is TGCGCCAGCAGCCAAGCCAGGGGTGCCAGCAATCAGCCCCAGCATTTT.

The chain has TRBV6-1 and TRBJ2-5; 10 nucleotides line up with TRBD2. The V and J ends lost 4 bases and 4 bases, in that order; junction bases with no gene match: 9. Germline V gene lookup returns CDR1 MNHNS and CDR2 SASEGT. CDR3 size: 16 residues. The CDR3 sequence is CASSGPRLAGGETQYF. CDR3 nucleotides: TGTGCCAGCAGTGGGCCCCGACTAGCGGGTGGAGAGACCCAGTACTTC.

V gene TRBV10-1 combines with J gene TRBJ1-1; tentative D call: TRBD1 (6 bases). The V end was cut by 5 bases, the J end by 1 base, with 14 bases between. The CDR3 loop spans 15 amino acids. The germline CDR1 and CDR2 sequences are WNHNN and SYGVQD (reference sequence). The CDR3 protein is CASSNREKGNTEAFF. The CDR3, as DNA: TGCGCCAGCAGTAACAGGGAGAAGGGGAACACTGAAGCTTTCTTT.